One T cell receptor (beta chain) is described in this entry. Its target antigen remains unknown. Base qualities are not recorded, but no much larger clone differs from it by a single base. Trimming takes 1 base from V and 9 bases from J, and the germline ends sit 10 bases apart. As encoded in the germline V gene (reference sequence), CDR1 is SEHNR while CDR2 is FQNEAQ. The CDR3 has 14 amino acids, counting the end cysteine and phenylalanine. This entry keeps only the CDR3 DNA: 42 bases, framed from base 1. Whole blood was collected in K2EDTA tubes by collaborating institutions according to the institutions' own protocols. Collaborator samples were shipped for TCRbeta analysis as frozen whole blood, isolated PBMCs, or DNA extracted from either sample type. These data are taken from a study of blood T cell repertoires in COVID-19 (TCRdb year 2020). A note on the overall study: The collaborator samples originated in the United States, Italy and Spain and spanned the acute and convalescent phases of COVID-19. The sample metadata nearly always contained a de-identified subject ID, COVID-19 status, age in years and sex. The samples were drawn from two sources: the first 160 participants of the ongoing ImmuneRACE study, and 950 to 1,500 subjects contributed by 6 global collaborators. A freely available public database, intended as a resource for researchers studying the immune response to SARS-CoV-2, is where the repertoires were released. The prospective study material was composed of cDNA or gDNA derived from T cells, B-cell-depleted T cells, or PBMCs. Where available, HLA class I and class II types were taken from metadata supplied by the sample provider and were not determined by assay-based typing. Subjects who had been exposed to COVID-19, were actively infected with it, or had recovered from it provided the deeply sampled blood TCRbeta repertoires that made up the dataset.

TCRbeta CDR3 regions were amplified from genomic DNA by means of the immunoSEQ Assay, a bias-controlled multiplex PCR. Per the source publication's procedure: Within the assay, amplification of reference gene primers was used to estimate how many nucleated cells each sample contained. Sequence reads were collapsed and filtered to measure the absolute abundance of every unique TCRbeta CDR3 rearrangement. For each sample, productive Simpson clonality was calculated by taking the square root of Simpson's diversity index across productive rearrangements. Imported from immuneACCESS, the table was reduced by TCRdb to in-frame sequences with V and J called. These copies leave out some clones; in studies compared against another copy, an unresolved V gene accounts for under half, and the cause of the remainder is not known. V, J and clone size reflect that table, while D and trimming were determined from the DNA. This sample gives tens of thousands of clones in total; roughly 80% of them show up just once. The top ten clones comprise 6.5% to 8.5% of the sample.

Broad study findings and their caveats: Clinical and demographic metadata were provided uncurated, with the amount varying by source and participant.

The receptor's source is a man between 60 and 75 years old with active COVID-19. The sequence links TRBV7-9 to TRBJ1-6; TRBD1 is possibly the D segment (5 matching bases). The material sequenced was peripheral blood. The DNA sequence is TGTGCCAGCAGCTTAGGCAGGGAAGCTTCACCCCTCCACTTT. This codes for CASSLGREASPLHF.